This entry lists 19 T cell receptor beta chains sequenced from one sample in a study of cytomegalovirus exposure and HLA in healthy donors. Primers for the PCR totalled 60 Vbeta and 13 Jbeta. Using immunoSEQ multiplex PCR, the repertoire was profiled, and TCRdb retains in-frame clones only, with some absent. The table shows about 230,000 clones, with 77% occurring only once. Sequencing input: PBMCs. These receptor sequences come from a woman aged 55-75 years in good health and CMV-seropositive.

This clone was counted between two and nine times. J is TRBJ2-1 and V is TRBV5-1; TRBD2 matches 9 bases. The CDR3 is made up of 15 amino acids. Germline lookup yields CDR1 SGHRS and CDR2 YFSETQ. With 0 bases clipped from V and 7 bases from J, the junction kept 5 bases outside the gene matches. The CDR3 is CASSLVFLAGNEQFF. The DNA for the CDR3 is TGCGCCAGCAGCTTGGTCTTCCTAGCGGGAAATGAGCAGTTCTTC.

CDR3 coding DNA: TGTGCCAGCAGCCCCCCGGTCGGGGGTGATAATGAGCAGTTCTTC. Residues: CASSPPVGGDNEQFF. The chain uses TRBV14 and TRBJ2-1, with a weak D call TRBD2 (6 bases). The V gene lost 4 bases and the J gene lost 7 bases, with 17 bases spanning the gap. Germline V gene sequence: CDR1 SGHDN, CDR2 FVKESK. The CDR3 has 15 residues. Full variable domain (rest looked up from reference TRBV14 and TRBJ2-1): EAGVTQFPSHSVIEKGQTVTLRCDPISGHDNLYWYRRVMGKEIKFLLHFVKESKQDESGMPNNRFLAERTGGTYSTLKVQPAELEDSGVYFCASSPPVGGDNEQFFGPGTRLTVL.

The chain is built from TRBV4-1 and TRBJ1-4; tentatively, D is TRBD1 (6 bases). CDR1 and CDR2 (germline): MGHRA, YSYEKL. The CDR3 is made up of 15 amino acids. V lost 4 bases to trimming and J lost 6 bases, with 15 bases between them. CDR3 loop: CASSPSAGADEKLFF. The CDR3 coding sequence is TGCGCCAGCAGCCCGTCCGCGGGGGCAGATGAAAAACTGTTTTTT.

There are a few counts of this clone. At one of its ends the junction is not consistent with the germline gene, which may arise from a read error. The V and J genes are TRBV7-9 and TRBJ2-7; D gene ambiguous. The germline gives CDR1 SEHNR, CDR2 FQNEAQ (reference sequence). CDR3 length: 12 amino acids. The CDR3 DNA sequence: TGTTCCAGCAGCTTATTGGTGCGAGAGCAGTACTTC. Protein sequence: CSSSLLVREQYF.

This clone was detected once. The chain's CDR3 is CASSDRGHSYTF. The CDR3 nucleotides read TGTGCCAGTTCGGACAGGGGACACAGCTACACCTTC. The V call is TRBV25-1, the J call TRBJ1-2; the match to TRBD1 covers 9 bases. Germline trimming cut 9 bases from V and 9 bases from J; bases unmatched to any gene: 8. Germline V gene data show CDR1 as MGHDK and CDR2 as SYGVNS. This CDR3 is 12 amino acids long.

The V and J genes are TRBV5-1 and TRBJ2-3, with 9 bases identical to TRBD2. CDR3 length: 16 residues. Germline CDR1 and CDR2: SGHRS and YFSETQ. V lost 4 bases to trimming and J lost 3 bases; unmatched junction nucleotides: 9. The CDR3 coding sequence is TGCGCCAGCAGCCCGACTAGCGGTTCAAAGACAGATACGCAGTATTTT. Translating gives CASSPTSGSKTDTQYF.

The CDR3 nucleotides read TGTGCCAGCAGCTTGGGCCAGCAAGAGACCCAGTACTTC. Its protein is CASSLGQQETQYF. This rearrangement joins TRBV5-8 to TRBJ2-5; no reliable D call. Germline V lookup: CDR1 SGHTS, CDR2 YDEGEE. This CDR3 spans 13 amino acids. Trimming stripped 0 bases from V and 2 bases from J, with 5 bases between.

The CDR3 DNA follows: TGTGCCAGCTCACCTGGGACTAGCGGGAGGCTCTTCTACGAGCAGTACTTC. As protein: CASSPGTSGRLFYEQYF. The chain links TRBV18 to TRBJ2-7; TRBD2 matches at 15 bases. The CDR3 is 17 residues long. V gave up 3 bases and J gave up 3 bases; unmatched junction bases: 6. CDR1 and CDR2 (germline): KGHSH, LQKENI.

The J gene is TRBJ2-3, the V gene TRBV18; TRBD2 might be the D (6 bases). CDR1 is KGHSH, CDR2 LQKENI, per germline. V was cut by 5 bases and J by 6 bases, with 18 bases left in between. The CDR3 length is 15 residues. The CDR3 DNA reads as TGTGCCAGCTCATCATCGGGACCCGGAGGGGATACGCAGTATTTT. Its protein is CASSSSGPGGDTQYF.

This clone came up a few times. The chain has TRBV2 and TRBJ1-2, with 12 positions matching TRBD1. The CDR3 totals 16 residues. Germline trimming cut 7 bases from V and 8 bases from J; bases unmatched to any gene: 14. CDR1 and CDR2 (germline): SNHLY, FYNNEI. CDR3 amino acids: CASIIYPGQGAMGYTF. The CDR3 nucleotides read TGTGCCAGCATCATTTATCCGGGACAGGGGGCGATGGGCTACACCTTC.

This clone was seen a few times. The chain recombines TRBV5-1 with TRBJ2-1; D perhaps matches TRBD1 (7 bases). This CDR3 is 15 amino acids long. Trimming removed 4 bases at V and 1 base at J, with 12 bases between. The germline V gene has CDR1 SGHRS and CDR2 YFSETQ. Here the CDR3 reads CASSNSGGSYNEQFF. CDR3 sequence (DNA): TGCGCCAGCAGCAATTCAGGGGGGTCCTACAATGAGCAGTTCTTC.

The chain employs TRBV27 and TRBJ2-5; D may be TRBD2 (7 bases). Judging by the DNA end, TRBJ2-7 fits better; the J call may be wrong. Germline assignment: CDR1 MNHEY and CDR2 SMNVEV (reference sequence). This CDR3 is 15 amino acids long. CDR3 residues: CASSDGRGHSYEQYF. The CDR3 DNA is TGTGCCAGCAGTGACGGGCGGGGGCACTCCTACGAGCAGTACTTC.

The V call is TRBV5-4, the J call TRBJ1-1; D might be TRBD1 (5 bases). The CDR3 runs 13 residues. V was cut by 6 bases and J by 4 bases, with 13 bases left in between. The germline gives CDR1 SGHNT, CDR2 YYREEE (reference sequence). The CDR3 here is CASTAWGGTEAFF. CDR3 coding DNA: TGTGCCAGCACCGCATGGGGGGGCACTGAAGCTTTCTTT. The whole variable domain, filled in from reference TRBV5-4 and TRBJ1-1, reads ETGVTQSPTHLIKTRGQQVTLRCSSQSGHNTVSWYQQALGQGPQFIFQYYREEENGRGNFPPRFSGLQFPNYSSELNVNALELDDSALYLCASTAWGGTEAFFGQGTRLTVV.

The chain employs TRBV7-9 and TRBJ2-1; TRBD2 matches 8 bases. Germline V gene data show CDR1 as SEHNR and CDR2 as FQNEAQ (reference sequence). The CDR3 has 16 residues. The V and J ends lost 5 bases and 8 bases, in that order; junction bases with no gene match: 14. CDR3 amino acids: CASSPIAGKLTDEQFF. Written as DNA, the CDR3 is TGTGCCAGCAGCCCGATAGCGGGGAAACTTACAGATGAGCAGTTCTTC.

A note on this clone: Other DNA sequences in this specimen translate into the identical CDR3. The rearrangement joins TRBV27 to TRBJ2-3; no clear D. Germline V lookup: CDR1 MNHEY, CDR2 SMNVEV (reference sequence). V lost 2 bases and J lost 5, with 5 bases in between. The CDR3 covers 12 residues. CDR3: CASSLGGDTQYF. The CDR3 region has the DNA TGTGCCAGCAGTTTAGGCGGAGATACGCAGTATTTT.

The gene calls are TRBV4-2 and TRBJ2-3, with D tentatively TRBD1 (5 bases). This CDR3 spans 13 amino acids. CDR1 LGHNA and CDR2 YNFKEQ come from the germline V gene. V gave up 1 base and J gave up 4 bases, with 6 bases separating them. CDR3 DNA sequence: TGTGCCAGCAGCCAAGGCAGGGCAGATACGCAGTATTTT. It specifies CASSQGRADTQYF.

The chain links TRBV10-1 to TRBJ2-1, with 14 bases that match TRBD2. CDR3 length: 17 residues. V lost 10 bases, J lost 1 base, and 9 bases stayed unmatched. In germline, CDR1 is WNHNN, CDR2 SYGVQD (reference sequence). The CDR3 here is CATAGTSGSRSYNEQFF. CDR3 in DNA: TGCGCCACTGCCGGGACTAGCGGGAGTCGGTCCTACAATGAGCAGTTCTTC.

The chain employs TRBV7-6 and TRBJ2-1; TRBD2 matches at 10 bases. This CDR3 is 17 amino acids long. Trimming removed 0 bases from V and 7 bases from J; junction bases left unmatched: 9. Germline V lookup: CDR1 SGHVS, CDR2 FNYEAQ. In nucleotides, the CDR3 is TGTGCCAGCAGCTTAGCGCTCCCCAGCGGGGGGGCTAATGAGCAGTTCTTC. Residues: CASSLALPSGGANEQFF.

This rearrangement joins TRBV6-5 to TRBJ2-5, with D possibly being TRBD2 (5 bases). The ends were cut back, 5 bases at V and 6 bases at J, with 16 bases in the middle. CDR1 is MNHEY, CDR2 SVGAGI, per germline. This CDR3 spans 14 amino acids. The CDR3 here is CASSRTPARQTQYF. CDR3 nucleotides: TGTGCCAGCAGTCGGACTCCCGCCCGCCAGACCCAGTACTTC.